The entry that follows covers one T cell receptor beta chain sequence. This sample is part of a study of cytomegalovirus exposure and HLA in healthy donors. CDR1 and CDR2 from the germline V gene are SGHVS and FQNEAQ. This CDR3 has 17 residues. V trimming: 1 base; J trimming: 2 bases; junction bases outside the gene matches: 7. Researchers ran the PCR with 60 Vbeta and 13 Jbeta primers. The protocol was immunoSEQ multiplex PCR, while the TCRdb copy is restricted to in-frame clones and leaves out a portion. The data contain approximately 140,000 clones, roughly 82% of them singletons. The chain uses TRBV7-8 and TRBJ1-4; 7 positions agree with TRBD1. The TCR sequence derives from a man aged 18 to 30 in good health and CMV-seropositive. Material: PBMCs. CDR3 nucleotides: TGTGCCAGCAGCTTAGAAGGGGGCATTTCGACTAATGAAAAACTGTTTTTT. Residues: CASSLEGGISTNEKLFF.